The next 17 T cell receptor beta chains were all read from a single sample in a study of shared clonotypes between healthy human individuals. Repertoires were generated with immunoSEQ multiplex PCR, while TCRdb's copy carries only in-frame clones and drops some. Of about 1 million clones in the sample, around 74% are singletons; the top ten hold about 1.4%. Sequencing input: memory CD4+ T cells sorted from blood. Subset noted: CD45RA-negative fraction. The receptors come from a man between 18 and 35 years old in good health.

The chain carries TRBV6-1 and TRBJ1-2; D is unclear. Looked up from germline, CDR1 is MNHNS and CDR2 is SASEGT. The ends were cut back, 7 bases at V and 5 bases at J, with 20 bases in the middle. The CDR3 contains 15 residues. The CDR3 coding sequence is TGTGCCAGCAATAGTGGTAGACGCGGAACTTATGGCTACACCTTC. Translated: CASNSGRRGTYGYTF.

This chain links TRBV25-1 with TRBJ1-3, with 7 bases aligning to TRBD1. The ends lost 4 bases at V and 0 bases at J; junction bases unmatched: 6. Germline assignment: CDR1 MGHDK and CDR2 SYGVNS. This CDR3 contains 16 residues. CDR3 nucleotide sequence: TGTGCCAGCAGTGTAGACAGGGCTTTCTCTGGAAACACCATATATTTT. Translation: CASSVDRAFSGNTIYF.

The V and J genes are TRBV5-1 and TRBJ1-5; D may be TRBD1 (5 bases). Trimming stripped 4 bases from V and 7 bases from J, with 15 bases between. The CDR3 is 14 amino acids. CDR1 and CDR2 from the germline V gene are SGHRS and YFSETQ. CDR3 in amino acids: CASSPLGGGQPQHF. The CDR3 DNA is TGCGCCAGCAGCCCTCTGGGGGGGGGACAGCCCCAGCATTTT.

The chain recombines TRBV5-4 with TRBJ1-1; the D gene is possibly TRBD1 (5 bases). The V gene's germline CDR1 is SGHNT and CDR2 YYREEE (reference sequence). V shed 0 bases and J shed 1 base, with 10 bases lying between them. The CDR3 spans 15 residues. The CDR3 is CASSLALGTNTEAFF. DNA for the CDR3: TGTGCCAGCAGCTTGGCCCTGGGGACGAACACTGAAGCTTTCTTT.

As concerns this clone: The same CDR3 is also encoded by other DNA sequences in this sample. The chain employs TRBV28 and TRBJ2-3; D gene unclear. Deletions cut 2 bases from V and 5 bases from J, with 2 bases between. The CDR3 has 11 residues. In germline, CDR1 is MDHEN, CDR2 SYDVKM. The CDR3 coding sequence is TGTGCCAGCAGTTTAGTAGATACGCAGTATTTT. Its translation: CASSLVDTQYF. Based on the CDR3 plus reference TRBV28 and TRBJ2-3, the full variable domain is DVKVTQSSRYLVKRTGEKVFLECVQDMDHENMFWYRQDPGLGLRLIYFSYDVKMKEKGDIPEGYSVSREKKERFSLILESASTNQTSMYLCASSLVDTQYFGPGTRLTVL.

CDR3 bases: TGTGCCAGCAGTAATACTCGGGGCGGGGAGCTGTTTTTT. Protein sequence: CASSNTRGGELFF. The V and J genes are TRBV6-1 and TRBJ2-2, with D tentatively TRBD2 (5 bases). The CDR3 extends over 13 amino acids. Germline V gene data show CDR1 as MNHNS and CDR2 as SASEGT. The V end lost 5 bases, the J end lost 7 bases, and 11 bases lay between the germline ends.

The CDR3 nucleotides are TGTGCCAGCAGTTACTCGGCCCCCGGGGAGCTGTTTTTT. Translation gives CASSYSAPGELFF. The J gene is TRBJ2-2, the V gene TRBV6-5; D is unresolved. This CDR3 region has 13 residues. The germline V gene has CDR1 MNHEY and CDR2 SVGAGI. Trimming stripped 0 bases from V and 6 bases from J, with 5 bases between.

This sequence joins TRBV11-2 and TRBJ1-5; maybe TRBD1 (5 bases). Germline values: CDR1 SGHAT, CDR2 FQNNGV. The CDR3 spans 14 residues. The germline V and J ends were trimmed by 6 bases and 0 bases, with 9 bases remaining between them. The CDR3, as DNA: TGTGCCAGCAGTTCAGGGTTTAGCAATCAGCCCCAGCATTTT. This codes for CASSSGFSNQPQHF.

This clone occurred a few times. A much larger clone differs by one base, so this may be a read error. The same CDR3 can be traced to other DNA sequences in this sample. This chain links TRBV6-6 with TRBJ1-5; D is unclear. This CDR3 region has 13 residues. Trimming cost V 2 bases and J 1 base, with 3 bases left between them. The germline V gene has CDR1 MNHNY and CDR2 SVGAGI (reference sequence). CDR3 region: CASSYGSNQPQHF. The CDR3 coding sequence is TGTGCCAGCAGTTACGGCAGCAATCAGCCCCAGCATTTT.

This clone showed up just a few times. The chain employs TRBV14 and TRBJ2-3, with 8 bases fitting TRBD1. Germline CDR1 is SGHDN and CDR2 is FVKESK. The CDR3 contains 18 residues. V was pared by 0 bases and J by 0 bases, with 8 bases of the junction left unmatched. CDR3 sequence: CASSQEDRGGPSTDTQYF. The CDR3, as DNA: TGTGCCAGCAGCCAAGAAGACAGGGGAGGTCCTAGCACAGATACGCAGTATTTT.

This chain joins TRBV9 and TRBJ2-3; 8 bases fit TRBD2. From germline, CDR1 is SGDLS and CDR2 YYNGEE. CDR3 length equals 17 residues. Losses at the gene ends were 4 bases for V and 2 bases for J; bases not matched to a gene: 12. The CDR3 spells CASSPSVSGTSTDTQYF. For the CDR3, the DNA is TGTGCCAGCAGCCCAAGCGTTAGCGGGACATCCACAGATACGCAGTATTTT.

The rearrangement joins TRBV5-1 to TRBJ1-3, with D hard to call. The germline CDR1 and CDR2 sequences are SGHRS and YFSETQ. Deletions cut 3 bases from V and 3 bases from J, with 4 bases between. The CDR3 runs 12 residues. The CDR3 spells CASSSGGNTIYF. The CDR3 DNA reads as TGCGCCAGCAGCTCAGGTGGAAACACCATATATTTT.

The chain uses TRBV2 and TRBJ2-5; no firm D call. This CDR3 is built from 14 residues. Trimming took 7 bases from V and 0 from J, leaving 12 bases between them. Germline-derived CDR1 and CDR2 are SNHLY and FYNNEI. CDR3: CASNKLGNQETQYF. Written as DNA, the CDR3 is TGTGCCAGCAATAAACTTGGAAACCAAGAGACCCAGTACTTC.

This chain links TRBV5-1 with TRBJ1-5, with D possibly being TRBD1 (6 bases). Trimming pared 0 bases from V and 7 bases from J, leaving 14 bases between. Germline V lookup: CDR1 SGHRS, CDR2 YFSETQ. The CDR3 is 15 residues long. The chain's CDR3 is CASSLEFGGSQPQHF. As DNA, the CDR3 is TGCGCCAGCAGCTTGGAGTTTGGGGGCTCCCAGCCCCAGCATTTT.

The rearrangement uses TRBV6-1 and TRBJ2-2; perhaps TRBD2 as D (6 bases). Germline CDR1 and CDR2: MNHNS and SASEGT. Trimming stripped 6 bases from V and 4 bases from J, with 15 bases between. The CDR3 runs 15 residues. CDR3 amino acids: CASSHGAGSTGELFF. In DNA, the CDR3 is TGTGCCAGCAGCCACGGGGCGGGAAGCACCGGGGAGCTGTTTTTT.

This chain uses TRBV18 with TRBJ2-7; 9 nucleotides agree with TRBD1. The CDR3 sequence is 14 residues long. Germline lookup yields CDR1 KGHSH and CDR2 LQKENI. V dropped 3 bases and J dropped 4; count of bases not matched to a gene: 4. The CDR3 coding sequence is TGTGCCAGCTCACCGATGGGACAGGGTTACGAGCAGTACTTC. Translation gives CASSPMGQGYEQYF.

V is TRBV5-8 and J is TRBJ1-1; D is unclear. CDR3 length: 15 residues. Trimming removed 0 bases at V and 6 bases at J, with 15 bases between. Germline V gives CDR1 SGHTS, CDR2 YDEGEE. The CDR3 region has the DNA TGTGCCAGCAGCTTGGTTAACCCGGGGTTAGCTGAAGCTTTCTTT. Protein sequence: CASSLVNPGLAEAFF. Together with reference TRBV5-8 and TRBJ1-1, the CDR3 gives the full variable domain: EAGVTQSPTHLIKTRGQQATLRCSPISGHTSVYWYQQALGLGLQFLLWYDEGEERNRGNFPPRFSGRQFPNYSSELNVNALELEDSALYLCASSLVNPGLAEAFFGQGTRLTVV.